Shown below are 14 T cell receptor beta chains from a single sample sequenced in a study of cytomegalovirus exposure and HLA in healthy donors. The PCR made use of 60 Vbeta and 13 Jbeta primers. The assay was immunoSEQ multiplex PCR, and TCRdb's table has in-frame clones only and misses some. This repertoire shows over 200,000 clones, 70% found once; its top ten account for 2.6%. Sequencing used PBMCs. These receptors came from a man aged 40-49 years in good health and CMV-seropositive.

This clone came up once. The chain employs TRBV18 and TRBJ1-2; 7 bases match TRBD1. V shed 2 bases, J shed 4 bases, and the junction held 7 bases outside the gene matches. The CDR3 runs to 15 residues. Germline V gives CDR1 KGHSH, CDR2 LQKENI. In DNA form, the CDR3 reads TGTGCCAGCTCACCAAACCAGGGACAGTCCTATGGCTACACCTTC. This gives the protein CASSPNQGQSYGYTF. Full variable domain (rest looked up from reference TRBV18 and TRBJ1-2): NAGVMQNPRHLVRRRGQEARLRCSPMKGHSHVYWYRQLPEEGLKFMVYLQKENIIDESGMPKERFSAEFPKEGPSILRIQQVVRGDSAAYFCASSPNQGQSYGYTFGSGTRLTVV.

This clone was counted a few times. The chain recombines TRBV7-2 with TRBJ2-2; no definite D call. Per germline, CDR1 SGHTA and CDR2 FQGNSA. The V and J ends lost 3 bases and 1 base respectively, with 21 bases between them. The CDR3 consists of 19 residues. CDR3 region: CASSFGSAGRGWNTGELFF. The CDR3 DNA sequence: TGTGCCAGCAGCTTCGGGTCGGCCGGAAGAGGATGGAACACCGGGGAGCTGTTTTTT.

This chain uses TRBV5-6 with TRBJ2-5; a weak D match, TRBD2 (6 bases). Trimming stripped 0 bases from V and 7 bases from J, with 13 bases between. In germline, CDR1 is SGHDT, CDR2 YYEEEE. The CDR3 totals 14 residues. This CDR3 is CASSLVGTGGTQYF. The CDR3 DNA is TGTGCCAGCAGCTTGGTGGGGACTGGAGGGACCCAGTACTTC.

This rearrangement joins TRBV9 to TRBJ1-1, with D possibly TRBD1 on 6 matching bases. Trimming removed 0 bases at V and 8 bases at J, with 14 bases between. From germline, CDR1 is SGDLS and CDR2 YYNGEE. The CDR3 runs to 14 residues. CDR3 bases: TGTGCCAGCAGCGTAGGGGGCGGGGGGCGAGAAGCTTTCTTT. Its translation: CASSVGGGGREAFF. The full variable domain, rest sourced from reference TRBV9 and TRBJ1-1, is DSGVTQTPKHLITATGQRVTLRCSPRSGDLSVYWYQQSLDQGLQFLIQYYNGEERAKGNILERFSAQQFPDLHSELNLSSLELGDSALYFCASSVGGGGREAFFGQGTRLTVV.

CDR3 in amino acids: CAITSGETDTQYF. For the CDR3, the DNA is TGTGCCATCACCTCCGGGGAAACAGATACGCAGTATTTT. This chain connects TRBV10-3 to TRBJ2-3; weak D call: TRBD2 (5 bases). The CDR3 has 13 residues. V dropped 7 bases and J dropped 3 bases, with 11 bases sitting between them. The germline gives CDR1 ENHRY, CDR2 SYGVKD.

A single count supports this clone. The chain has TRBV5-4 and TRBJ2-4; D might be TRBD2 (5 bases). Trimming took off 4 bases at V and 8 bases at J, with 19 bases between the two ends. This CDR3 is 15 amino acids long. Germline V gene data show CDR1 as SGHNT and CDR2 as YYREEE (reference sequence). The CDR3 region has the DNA TGTGCCAGCAGCGGGGAGACGGTGGGTTGGGACATTCAGTACTTC. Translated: CASSGETVGWDIQYF.

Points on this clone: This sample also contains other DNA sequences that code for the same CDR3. The CDR3 nucleotides read TGTGCCAGCAGTGTTGGGACAGGGGGTAACTATGGCTACACCTTC. It codes for CASSVGTGGNYGYTF. The chain has TRBV6-1 and TRBJ1-2, with TRBD1 matching over 11 bases. V shed 4 bases, J shed 1 base, and the junction held 2 bases outside the gene matches. This CDR3 is built from 15 residues. Germline V gene data show CDR1 as MNHNS and CDR2 as SASEGT.

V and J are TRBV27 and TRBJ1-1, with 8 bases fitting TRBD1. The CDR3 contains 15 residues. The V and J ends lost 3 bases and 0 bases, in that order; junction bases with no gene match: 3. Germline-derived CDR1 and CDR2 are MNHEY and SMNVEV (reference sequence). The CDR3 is CASSLGTGLNTEAFF. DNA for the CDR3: TGTGCCAGCAGTTTGGGGACAGGATTGAACACTGAAGCTTTCTTT.

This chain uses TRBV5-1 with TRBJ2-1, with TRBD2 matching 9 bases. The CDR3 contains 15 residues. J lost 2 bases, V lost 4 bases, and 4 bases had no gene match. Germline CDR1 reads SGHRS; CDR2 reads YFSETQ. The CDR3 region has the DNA TGCGCCAGCAGCCAGGAGCGGGGGGCCTACAATGAGCAGTTCTTC. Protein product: CASSQERGAYNEQFF.

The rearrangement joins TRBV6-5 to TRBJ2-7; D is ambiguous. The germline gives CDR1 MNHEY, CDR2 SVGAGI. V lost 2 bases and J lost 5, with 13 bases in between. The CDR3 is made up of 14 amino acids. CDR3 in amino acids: CASSYESGPHEQYF. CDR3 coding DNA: TGTGCCAGCAGTTACGAGTCGGGTCCCCACGAGCAGTACTTC.

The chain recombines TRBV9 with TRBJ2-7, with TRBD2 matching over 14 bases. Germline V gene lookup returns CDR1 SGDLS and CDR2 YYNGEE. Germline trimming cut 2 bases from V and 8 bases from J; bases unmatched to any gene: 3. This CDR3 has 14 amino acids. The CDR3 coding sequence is TGTGCCAGCAGCGTGGGACTAGCGGGGGAACAGCAGTACTTC. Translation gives CASSVGLAGEQQYF. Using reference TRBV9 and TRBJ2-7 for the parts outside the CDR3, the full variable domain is DSGVTQTPKHLITATGQRVTLRCSPRSGDLSVYWYQQSLDQGLQFLIQYYNGEERAKGNILERFSAQQFPDLHSELNLSSLELGDSALYFCASSVGLAGEQQYFGPGTRLTVT.

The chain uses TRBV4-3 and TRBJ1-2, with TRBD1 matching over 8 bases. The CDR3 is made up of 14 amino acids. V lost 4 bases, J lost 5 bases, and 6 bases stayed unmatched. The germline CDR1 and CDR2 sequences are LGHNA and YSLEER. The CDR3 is CASSPTGAEYGYTF. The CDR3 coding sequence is TGCGCCAGCAGCCCGACAGGGGCGGAGTATGGCTACACCTTC.

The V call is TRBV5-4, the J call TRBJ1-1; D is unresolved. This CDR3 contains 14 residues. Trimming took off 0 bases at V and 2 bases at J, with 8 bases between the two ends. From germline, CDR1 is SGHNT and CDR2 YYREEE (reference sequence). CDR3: CASSLETENTEAFF. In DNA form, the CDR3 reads TGTGCCAGCAGCTTGGAAACTGAAAACACTGAAGCTTTCTTT. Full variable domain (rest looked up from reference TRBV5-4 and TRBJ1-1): ETGVTQSPTHLIKTRGQQVTLRCSSQSGHNTVSWYQQALGQGPQFIFQYYREEENGRGNFPPRFSGLQFPNYSSELNVNALELDDSALYLCASSLETENTEAFFGQGTRLTVV.

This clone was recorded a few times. DNA for the CDR3: TGTGCCAGTGGAACAGGTTTCAGGGACAGAACTCAGCCCCAGCATTTT. Translating gives CASGTGFRDRTQPQHF. V gene TRBV19 combines with J gene TRBJ1-5; 7 positions match TRBD1. This CDR3 contains 16 residues. V was pared by 8 bases and J by 6 bases, with 16 bases of the junction left unmatched. The germline V gene encodes CDR1 LNHDA and CDR2 SQIVND (reference sequence).